Shown below are 32 T cell receptor beta chains from a single sample sequenced in a study of HIV-infected patients and healthy controls. One entry per CDR3 protein results from TCRdb running MiXCR on the 5' RACE reads. Counted here are approximately 67,000 distinct CDR3 sequences, 15% to 20% occurring once; the ten biggest clones make up approximately 5.4%. Specimen: CD4+ T cells from blood. The receptors derive from a human donor in good health.

This clonotype was observed at least ten times. This rearrangement joins TRBV28 to TRBJ2-4; 9 bases fit TRBD1. CDR3 size: 14 residues. V shed 5 bases and J 5 bases; nucleotides not matched to a gene: 4. CDR1 MDHEN and CDR2 SYDVKM come from the germline V gene. The CDR3: CASSKGQGQNIQYF. For the CDR3, the DNA is TGTGCCAGCAGTAAGGGACAGGGTCAAAACATTCAGTACTTC.

The chain uses TRBV11-1 and TRBJ2-6, with 7 bases matching TRBD1. Germline V lookup: CDR1 SGHAT, CDR2 FQDESV (reference sequence). This CDR3 is 15 amino acids long. Trimming removed 4 bases from V and 2 bases from J; junction bases left unmatched: 2. For the CDR3, the DNA is TGTGCCAGCAGCTATGACAGGGCTGGGGCCAACGTCCTGACTTTC. It yields the protein CASSYDRAGANVLTF.

This clonotype was picked up many times. This chain joins TRBV5-1 and TRBJ2-3, with a tentative D call TRBD2 (7 bases). Germline V gene data show CDR1 as SGHRS and CDR2 as YFSETQ. The CDR3 length is 16 residues. Between the trimmed V and J ends, which lost 4 bases and 5 bases, there was a span of 20 bases. CDR3 sequence reads: CASSPAPGGGGDTQYF. CDR3 DNA sequence: TGCGCCAGCAGCCCGGCCCCGGGAGGAGGGGGAGATACGCAGTATTTT. The complete variable domain, with remaining parts taken from reference TRBV5-1 and TRBJ2-3, reads KAGVTQTPRYLIKTRGQQVTLSCSPISGHRSVSWYQQTPGQGLQFLFEYFSETQRNKGNFPGRFSGRQFSNSRSEMNVSTLELGDSALYLCASSPAPGGGGDTQYFGPGTRLTVL.

The chain carries TRBV7-9 and TRBJ1-1, with unresolved D. Germline V lookup: CDR1 SEHNR, CDR2 FQNEAQ (reference sequence). CDR3 length: 14 residues. The ends were cut back, 1 base at V and 1 base at J, with 7 bases in the middle. CDR3 residues: CASSLDRANTEAFF. DNA of the CDR3: TGTGCCAGCAGCTTAGACAGAGCGAACACTGAAGCTTTCTTT.

The chain couples TRBV20-1 to TRBJ2-1; tentatively, D is TRBD2 (5 bases). CDR3 length equals 15 residues. V lost 1 base and J 0 bases, leaving 10 bases between the germline ends. Looked up from germline, CDR1 is DFQATT and CDR2 is SNEGSKA (reference sequence). The CDR3 sequence is CSARASGRSYNEQFF. The CDR3 DNA is TGCAGTGCTAGAGCCAGCGGTCGCTCCTACAATGAGCAGTTCTTC.

The J gene is TRBJ2-7, the V gene TRBV18, with 9 positions matching TRBD2. J lost 7 bases, V lost 1 base, and 17 bases had no gene match. The CDR3 is 18 residues long. Germline V gene data show CDR1 as KGHSH and CDR2 as LQKENI. The DNA of the CDR3 is TGTGCCAGCTCACCACGGGTCGGGATGGTAGCGGGGGCCGGAGAGCAGTACTTC. Protein: CASSPRVGMVAGAGEQYF.

The CDR3 loop reads CASSLGGNEKLFF. For the CDR3, the DNA is TGCGCCAGCAGCTTGGGAGGGAATGAAAAACTGTTTTTT. The chain uses TRBV5-1 and TRBJ1-4, with unresolved D. The CDR3 sequence is 13 residues long. Germline CDR1 is SGHRS and CDR2 is YFSETQ. The V end lost 0 bases, the J end lost 5 bases, and 5 bases lay between the germline ends.

This clonotype occurred a few times. V is TRBV4-3 and J is TRBJ1-1; D is uncertain. The CDR3 runs to 13 residues. Germline V gene lookup returns CDR1 LGHNA and CDR2 YSLEER. The V end lost 0 bases, the J end lost 4 bases, and 6 bases lay between the germline ends. The CDR3 region has the DNA TGCGCCAGCAGCCAAGAGGAATTCACTGAAGCTTTCTTT. This sequence encodes CASSQEEFTEAFF.

Ten or more counts support this clonotype. The V call is TRBV5-4, the J call TRBJ1-5, with 7 bases aligning to TRBD1. This CDR3 contains 15 residues. Germline V gene lookup returns CDR1 SGHNT and CDR2 YYREEE (reference sequence). V was pared by 4 bases and J by 1 base, with 5 bases of the junction left unmatched. CDR3 sequence: CASSRGTESNQPQHF. CDR3 nucleotide sequence: TGTGCCAGCAGCCGGGGGACAGAAAGCAATCAGCCCCAGCATTTT. The full variable domain, completed using reference TRBV5-4 and TRBJ1-5, is ETGVTQSPTHLIKTRGQQVTLRCSSQSGHNTVSWYQQALGQGPQFIFQYYREEENGRGNFPPRFSGLQFPNYSSELNVNALELDDSALYLCASSRGTESNQPQHFGDGTRLSIL.

This clonotype was detected only a few times. CDR3 sequence: CAIRRNGQLQETQYF. The CDR3, as DNA: TGTGCCATCAGAAGGAACGGACAACTACAAGAGACCCAGTACTTC. This chain joins TRBV10-3 and TRBJ2-5; D possibly corresponds to TRBD1 (5 bases). The length of the CDR3 is 15 residues. Germline V gene sequence: CDR1 ENHRY, CDR2 SYGVKD. Trimming removed 6 bases from V and 2 bases from J, with 16 bases in between.

This clonotype turned up a few times. The chain combines TRBV12-3 or TRBV12-4 with TRBJ1-2; D is unresolved. Trimming cost V 8 bases and J 1 base, with 8 bases left between them. The CDR3 consists of 12 residues. Here the CDR3 reads CASVDINYGYTF. The CDR3 DNA reads as TGTGCCAGCGTAGACATTAACTATGGCTACACCTTC.

A note on this clonotype: A clone one base away is much larger, so this may be a read error. The J gene is TRBJ1-1, the V gene TRBV7-2; D remains unclear. V gave up 9 bases and J gave up 8 bases, with 22 bases separating them. CDR1 is SGHTA and CDR2 is FQGNSA in the germline V gene. The CDR3 extends over 14 amino acids. As DNA, the CDR3 is TGTGCCAGGAGCCCGACGACGACGGTAAAGGAAGCTTTCTTT. This gives the protein CARSPTTTVKEAFF.

CDR3 protein: CASSPGTGETQYF. In DNA, the CDR3 is TGCGCCAGCAGCCCTGGGACAGGAGAGACCCAGTACTTC. The rearrangement uses TRBV5-1 and TRBJ2-5, with 8 positions matching TRBD1. Germline CDR1 is SGHRS and CDR2 is YFSETQ. Trimming removed 4 bases from V and 4 bases from J; junction bases left unmatched: 3. The CDR3 length is 13 residues.

J is TRBJ2-7 and V is TRBV6-5; D may be TRBD1 (6 bases). Germline CDR1 and CDR2: MNHEY and SVGAGI. Trimming shortened V by 0 bases and J by 1 base, and 10 bases separated the two germline ends. The CDR3 is made up of 15 amino acids. The CDR3 protein is CASSYSSQGSYEQYF. The CDR3 DNA sequence: TGTGCCAGCAGTTACTCGAGCCAGGGGTCCTACGAGCAGTACTTC.

J is TRBJ2-5 and V is TRBV7-2; tentative D call: TRBD2 (5 bases). CDR1 and CDR2 from the germline V gene are SGHTA and FQGNSA. The CDR3 contains 16 residues. The germline V and J ends were trimmed by 6 bases and 1 base, with 18 bases remaining between them. In DNA, the CDR3 is TGTGCCAGCAGGCCCGGGATGGGGTCAGCCCAAGAGACCCAGTACTTC. It specifies CASRPGMGSAQETQYF.

This clonotype came up many times. The chain has TRBV6-4 and TRBJ2-1, with D hard to call. The length of the CDR3 is 11 residues. The V and J ends lost 6 bases and 13 bases respectively, with 13 bases between them. Looked up from germline, CDR1 is MRHNA and CDR2 is SNTAGT. The CDR3 DNA reads as TGTGCCAGCAGGGAGTGGGCCCTTCAGTTCTTC. It is translated as CASREWALQFF.

This clonotype has more than one count but fewer than ten. The chain carries TRBV7-2 and TRBJ2-5; D tentatively reads TRBD1 or TRBD2 (6 bases each). V shed 3 bases and J shed 0 bases, with 11 bases lying between them. Germline values: CDR1 SGHTA, CDR2 FQGNSA. The CDR3 loop spans 15 amino acids. The CDR3 coding sequence is TGTGCCAGCAGCTTTAAGGGGGGTCACCAAGAGACCCAGTACTTC. Amino acids: CASSFKGGHQETQYF.

This clonotype was seen at least ten times. V is TRBV11-3 and J is TRBJ2-3, with D possibly matching TRBD2 (5 bases). The CDR3 sequence is 16 residues long. Between the trimmed V and J ends, which lost 2 bases and 0 bases, there was a span of 12 bases. CDR1 SGHNT and CDR2 YENEEA come from the germline V gene. The CDR3 nucleotides read TGTGCCAGCAGCTTATCTCTCCGGAGGAGCACAGATACGCAGTATTTT. It specifies CASSLSLRRSTDTQYF.

This clonotype showed up many times. The V gene is TRBV7-2, the J gene TRBJ1-1; 8 bases fit TRBD1. The CDR3 contains 15 residues. J was trimmed by 3 bases and V by 4 bases; bases with no gene match: 7. Germline CDR1 and CDR2: SGHTA and FQGNSA. CDR3 bases: TGTGCCAGCAGCTCTACCGGGACAGGACACACTGAAGCTTTCTTT. The encoded protein is CASSSTGTGHTEAFF.

V and J are TRBV5-4 and TRBJ2-1; TRBD2 is a possible D gene (6 bases). V was pared by 10 bases and J by 7 bases, with 18 bases between. CDR3 length equals 13 residues. Germline V lookup: CDR1 SGHNT, CDR2 YYREEE (reference sequence). As DNA, the CDR3 is TGTGCCTTCGGCAAACGGGAGCGGAATGAGCAGTTCTTC. Translated, it gives CAFGKRERNEQFF.

This clonotype has just a few counts. This rearrangement joins TRBV6-2 or TRBV6-3 to TRBJ1-5, with D unresolved. From germline, CDR1 is MNHEY and CDR2 SVGEGT. V gave up 0 bases and J gave up 4 bases, with 4 bases separating them. The CDR3 has 13 amino acids. For the CDR3, the DNA is TGTGCCAGCAGTTACTCGAGGAATCAGCCCCAGCATTTT. Translation: CASSYSRNQPQHF.

This clonotype was detected only a few times. V usage is TRBV30 and J usage is TRBJ1-5; D gene ambiguous. This CDR3 contains 16 residues. Germline V lookup: CDR1 GTSNPN, CDR2 SVGIG (reference sequence). Trimming cost V 1 base and J 7 bases, with 20 bases left between them. The CDR3 here is CAWSAVTVRMGQPQHF. CDR3 bases: TGTGCCTGGAGTGCGGTTACCGTGAGGATGGGACAGCCCCAGCATTTT.

J is TRBJ1-1 and V is TRBV6-2 or TRBV6-3, with D possibly being TRBD1 (5 bases). The V gene lost 6 bases and the J gene lost 4 bases, with 15 bases spanning the gap. CDR3 length: 14 residues. The V gene's germline CDR1 is MNHEY and CDR2 SVGEGT. CDR3 sequence reads: CASRIDGGFTEAFF. CDR3 nucleotide sequence: TGTGCCAGCAGGATTGACGGGGGGTTCACTGAAGCTTTCTTT.

This clonotype was found many times. The chain recombines TRBV4-3 with TRBJ1-3; D gene uncertain. The CDR3 totals 16 residues. The germline CDR1 and CDR2 sequences are LGHNA and YSLEER. Trimming cost V 1 base and J 0 bases, with 10 bases left between them. Written as DNA, the CDR3 is TGCGCCAGCAGCCAAGGGCAAACCCCCTCTGGAAACACCATATATTTT. Protein sequence: CASSQGQTPSGNTIYF.

The V and J genes are TRBV4-3 and TRBJ2-3, with D perhaps matching TRBD2 (5 bases). Trimming pared 1 base from V and 10 bases from J, leaving 21 bases between. There are 16 residues in the CDR3. In germline, CDR1 is LGHNA, CDR2 YSLEER. The CDR3 here is CASSQVKGGPSPAQYF. The CDR3 coding sequence is TGCGCCAGCAGCCAAGTCAAAGGCGGGCCCAGCCCTGCGCAGTATTTT.

This clonotype was seen more than once but under ten times. J is TRBJ2-1 and V is TRBV5-4; D is perhaps TRBD1 (6 bases). From germline, CDR1 is SGHNT and CDR2 YYREEE (reference sequence). Trimming pared 9 bases from V and 5 bases from J, leaving 12 bases between. This CDR3 comprises 12 residues. CDR3: CANQGPDNEQFF. In DNA, the CDR3 is TGTGCCAACCAGGGGCCGGACAATGAGCAGTTCTTC. Based on the CDR3 plus reference TRBV5-4 and TRBJ2-1, the full variable domain is ETGVTQSPTHLIKTRGQQVTLRCSSQSGHNTVSWYQQALGQGPQFIFQYYREEENGRGNFPPRFSGLQFPNYSSELNVNALELDDSALYLCANQGPDNEQFFGPGTRLTVL.

This chain connects TRBV4-1 to TRBJ2-7, with TRBD2 identical over 8 bases. This CDR3 has 18 residues. Germline values: CDR1 MGHRA, CDR2 YSYEKL. V shed 3 bases, J shed 2 bases, and the junction held 15 bases outside the gene matches. CDR3 DNA: TGCGCCAGCAGCCACGGGCTAGCGGGTGGACACCGAGCCTACGAGCAGTACTTC. Protein product: CASSHGLAGGHRAYEQYF.

This clonotype was counted at least ten times. The V gene is TRBV27, the J gene TRBJ2-2; 8 positions agree with TRBD1. Germline trimming cut 4 bases from V and 6 bases from J; bases unmatched to any gene: 7. The CDR3 contains 15 residues. Germline CDR1 reads MNHEY; CDR2 reads SMNVEV (reference sequence). The CDR3 DNA is TGTGCCAGCAGTTACTGGACAGGGACTCCCGGGGAGCTGTTTTTT. Translation gives CASSYWTGTPGELFF.

The J gene is TRBJ1-4, the V gene TRBV7-2, with D unresolved. The CDR3 runs to 12 residues. The germline V and J ends were trimmed by 3 bases and 5 bases, with 4 bases remaining between them. Germline V lookup: CDR1 SGHTA, CDR2 FQGNSA. Written as DNA, the CDR3 is TGTGCCAGCAGCTTTCCGAATGAAAAACTGTTTTTT. Translated: CASSFPNEKLFF.

The CDR3 DNA reads TGTGCCAGCAGCCGTCGGCAAAGTCAAGAGACCCAGTACTTC. Translating gives CASSRRQSQETQYF. V usage is TRBV5-4 and J usage is TRBJ2-5; D is uncertain. The CDR3 spans 14 residues. Germline V CDR1 and CDR2: SGHNT, YYREEE (reference sequence). V was shortened by 4 bases and J by 2 bases, with 12 bases between the two germline ends.

The chain carries TRBV7-2 and TRBJ2-5; weak D call: TRBD2 (6 bases). Germline values: CDR1 SGHTA, CDR2 FQGNSA. The CDR3 totals 13 residues. V lost 2 bases and J 9 bases, leaving 13 bases between the germline ends. The CDR3 region is CASSLSEGSPQYF. In nucleotides, the CDR3 is TGTGCCAGCAGCTTATCGGAGGGGTCGCCCCAGTACTTC. Full variable domain (outside the CDR3, taken from reference TRBV7-2 and TRBJ2-5): GAGVSQSPSNKVTEKGKDVELRCDPISGHTALYWYRQSLGQGLEFLIYFQGNSAPDKSGLPSDRFSAERTGGSVSTLTIQRTQQEDSAVYLCASSLSEGSPQYFGPGTRLLVL.

J is TRBJ2-3 and V is TRBV20-1; TRBD2 matches 9 bases. CDR3 length: 17 residues. After removal of 1 base from V and 3 bases from J, the junction contained 11 bases not matched to a gene. Germline V gives CDR1 DFQATT, CDR2 SNEGSKA (reference sequence). The CDR3: CSARVSGRKDGTDTQYF. The CDR3 DNA reads as TGCAGTGCTAGAGTGAGCGGGAGGAAGGATGGTACAGATACGCAGTATTTT.